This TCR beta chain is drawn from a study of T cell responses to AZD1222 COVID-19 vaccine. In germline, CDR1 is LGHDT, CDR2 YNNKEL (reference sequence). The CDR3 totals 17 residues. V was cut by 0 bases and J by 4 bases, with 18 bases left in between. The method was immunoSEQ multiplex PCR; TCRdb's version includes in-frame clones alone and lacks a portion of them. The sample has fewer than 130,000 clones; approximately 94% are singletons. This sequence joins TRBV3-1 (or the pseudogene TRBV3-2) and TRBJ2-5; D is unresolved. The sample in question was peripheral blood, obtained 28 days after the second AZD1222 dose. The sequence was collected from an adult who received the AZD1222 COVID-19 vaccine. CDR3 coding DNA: TGTGCCAGCAGCCAAGATTCATCCGGGTATCTGGGAGAGACCCAGTACTTC. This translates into CASSQDSSGYLGETQYF.